This T cell receptor (beta chain) was captured by sequencing in a study of T cell repertoires in cytomegalovirus infection. With regard to this clonotype: Its antigen remains unidentified.

CDR3 length: 20 residues. Trimming took off 5 bases at V and 0 bases at J, with 26 bases between the two ends. CDR1 is SGHAT and CDR2 is FQDESV in the germline V gene (reference sequence). TCRdb called the reads again in MiXCR, with one record for every CDR3 protein. The table has approximately 150,000 distinct CDR3 sequences, less than 25% seen once; the top ten hold roughly 25%. The receptor's source is a human donor in good health (CMV status not recorded). Some clones in this sample may be carry-over from other donors' samples. This chain uses TRBV11-1 with TRBJ1-3, with unresolved D. The sample was CD8+ T cells from cultured PBMCs, taken from culture after CMV antigen stimulation. CDR3 coding DNA: TGTGCCAGCAGCCTTCGAAGGGTTCAGTCGTTAGTCTACTCTGGAAACACCATATATTTT. It yields the protein CASSLRRVQSLVYSGNTIYF. Based on the CDR3 plus reference TRBV11-1 and TRBJ1-3, the full variable domain is EAEVAQSPRYKITEKSQAVAFWCDPISGHATLYWYRQILGQGPELLVQFQDESVVDDSQLPKDRFSAERLKGVDSTLKIQPAELGDSAMYLCASSLRRVQSLVYSGNTIYFGEGSWLTVV.